Shown below are 23 T cell receptor beta chains from a single sample sequenced in a study of cytomegalovirus exposure and HLA in healthy donors. The primer mix had 60 Vbeta and 13 Jbeta primers. Produced via immunoSEQ multiplex PCR; TCRdb's table is partial and in-frame only. The table includes about 170,000 clones, about 79% detected once. Material: PBMCs. These receptors came from a female donor in good health and CMV-seronegative.

With respect to this clone: A junction end diverges from the germline sequence, so it may reflect a read error. The gene calls are TRBV7-8 and TRBJ2-4; 9 nucleotides agree with TRBD2. The CDR3 has 15 residues. Germline loops: CDR1 SGHVS, CDR2 FQNEAQ. CDR3 sequence reads: CASSRSIAGANSQYF. The CDR3 DNA is TGTGCCAGCAGCCGCTCAATAGCGGGGGCAAACAGTCAGTACTTC.

CDR3 sequence reads: CASRPQGASSGNTIYF. The CDR3 DNA reads as TGTGCCAGTAGGCCACAGGGCGCTAGCTCTGGAAACACCATATATTTT. The V gene is TRBV19, the J gene TRBJ1-3; tentative D call: TRBD1 (6 bases). Trimming removed 6 bases from V and 0 bases from J, with 15 bases in between. Germline CDR1 reads LNHDA; CDR2 reads SQIVND (reference sequence). This CDR3 has 16 residues. Drawing the rest from reference TRBV19 and TRBJ1-3, the complete variable domain is DGGITQSPKYLFRKEGQNVTLSCEQNLNHDAMYWYRQDPGQGLRLIYYSQIVNDFQKGDIAEGYSVSREKKESFPLTVTSAQKNPTAFYLCASRPQGASSGNTIYFGEGSWLTVV.

There are a few counts of this clone. The V gene is TRBV25-1, the J gene TRBJ1-2; D gene ambiguous. The CDR3 loop spans 14 amino acids. V was shortened by 2 bases and J by 4 bases, with 11 bases between the two germline ends. Looked up from germline, CDR1 is MGHDK and CDR2 is SYGVNS. The CDR3 loop is CASSEAGRFYGYTF. As DNA, the CDR3 is TGTGCCAGCAGTGAAGCGGGAAGATTCTATGGCTACACCTTC.

V is TRBV7-2 and J is TRBJ2-1; 13 bases align to TRBD2. Trimming took 1 base from V and 10 from J; bases not matched to a gene: 4. The CDR3 totals 15 residues. Germline V lookup: CDR1 SGHTA, CDR2 FQGNSA. In DNA, the CDR3 is TGTGCCAGCAGCTTAGTACTAGCGGGGGGGCCCGAGCAGTTCTTC. As protein: CASSLVLAGGPEQFF.

V gene TRBV19 combines with J gene TRBJ2-4; TRBD2 is a possible D gene (6 bases). CDR3 size: 16 residues. Germline loops: CDR1 LNHDA, CDR2 SQIVND (reference sequence). Between the trimmed V and J ends, which lost 5 bases and 0 bases, there was a span of 14 bases. CDR3 loop: CASSHGLPSAKNIQYF. The CDR3 bases are TGTGCCAGTAGTCACGGACTACCCTCAGCCAAAAACATTCAGTACTTC.

V usage is TRBV5-6 and J usage is TRBJ2-1; D may be TRBD1 (5 bases). CDR1 and CDR2 from the germline V gene are SGHDT and YYEEEE. The CDR3 loop spans 11 amino acids. Deletions cut 2 bases from V and 9 bases from J, with 6 bases between. This CDR3 is CASSFDSEQFF. As DNA, the CDR3 is TGTGCCAGCAGCTTTGACAGTGAGCAGTTCTTC. The full variable domain, with the rest looked up from reference TRBV5-6 and TRBJ2-1, is DAGVTQSPTHLIKTRGQQVTLRCSPKSGHDTVSWYQQALGQGPQFIFQYYEEEERQRGNFPDRFSGHQFPNYSSELNVNALLLGDSALYLCASSFDSEQFFGPGTRLTVL.

The chain recombines TRBV7-9 with TRBJ1-1; 7 bases agree with TRBD1. CDR1 is SEHNR, CDR2 FQNEAQ, per germline (reference sequence). CDR3 length equals 14 residues. V lost 4 bases, J lost 4 bases, and 6 bases stayed unmatched. CDR3 sequence (DNA): TGTGCCAGCAGCTCGAACAGGGGTGGCACTGAAGCTTTCTTT. Its translation is CASSSNRGGTEAFF.

This chain uses TRBV4-1 with TRBJ2-7; maybe TRBD2 (6 bases). Germline loops: CDR1 MGHRA, CDR2 YSYEKL. The CDR3 consists of 15 residues. With 3 bases removed from V and 2 bases from J, the gap between germline ends came to 14 bases. CDR3 nucleotide sequence: TGCGCCAGCAGCCAGGGCTCGGCTAGCGCCTACGAGCAGTACTTC. As protein: CASSQGSASAYEQYF.

This chain links TRBV19 with TRBJ1-3; 8 bases agree with TRBD1. The length of the CDR3 is 16 residues. V was clipped by 10 bases and J by 0 bases; unmatched bases: 11. Germline CDR1 and CDR2: LNHDA and SQIVND (reference sequence). In DNA, the CDR3 is TGTGCCACGTCCGAGACAGGGGTCCTCTCTGGAAACACCATATATTTT. Its translation: CATSETGVLSGNTIYF.

In this sample, this clone turned up a few times. This chain connects TRBV14 to TRBJ1-3; unclear D gene. V was trimmed by 8 bases and J by 1 base, leaving 6 bases between them. Per germline, CDR1 SGHDN and CDR2 FVKESK. This CDR3 has 12 residues. The CDR3 coding sequence is TGTGCCAGCCGAGCGTCTGGAAACACCATATATTTT. This translates into CASRASGNTIYF. The variable domain in full, with the rest retrieved from reference TRBV14 and TRBJ1-3, is EAGVTQFPSHSVIEKGQTVTLRCDPISGHDNLYWYRRVMGKEIKFLLHFVKESKQDESGMPNNRFLAERTGGTYSTLKVQPAELEDSGVYFCASRASGNTIYFGEGSWLTVV.

This clone was seen more than once but under ten times. CDR3 DNA: TGCGCCAGCAGAGAACAGGGCTTGACTTCTTACGAGCAGTACTTC. This encodes CASREQGLTSYEQYF. This chain links TRBV5-1 with TRBJ2-7, with D perhaps TRBD1 (6 bases). CDR1 SGHRS and CDR2 YFSETQ come from the germline V gene. Trimming cost V 5 bases and J 4 bases, with 19 bases left between them. CDR3 size: 15 residues. The entire variable domain, with the rest obtained from reference TRBV5-1 and TRBJ2-7, is as follows: KAGVTQTPRYLIKTRGQQVTLSCSPISGHRSVSWYQQTPGQGLQFLFEYFSETQRNKGNFPGRFSGRQFSNSRSEMNVSTLELGDSALYLCASREQGLTSYEQYFGPGTRLTVT.

The chain joins TRBV28 to TRBJ2-1; TRBD1 is a possible D gene (7 bases). The germline CDR1 and CDR2 sequences are MDHEN and SYDVKM. V was trimmed by 5 bases and J by 0 bases, leaving 14 bases between them. This CDR3 is 16 amino acids long. The CDR3 DNA sequence: TGTGCCAGCAGTGGGGGGACAGCTAGCTCCTACAATGAGCAGTTCTTC. It is translated as CASSGGTASSYNEQFF.

In DNA form, the CDR3 reads TGTGCCAGCAGCTTAGGACTAGCGGGGGGCCGGGGAATTGAGACCCAGTACTTC. It yields the protein CASSLGLAGGRGIETQYF. The chain is built from TRBV7-3 and TRBJ2-5, with 14 bases matching TRBD2. Germline loops: CDR1 SGHTA, CDR2 FQGTGA. The CDR3 contains 18 residues. V trimming: 2 bases; J trimming: 5 bases; junction bases outside the gene matches: 10.

The chain couples TRBV9 to TRBJ2-3, with 8 bases identical to TRBD1. Germline V gene sequence: CDR1 SGDLS, CDR2 YYNGEE. This CDR3 has 15 amino acids. V was clipped by 0 bases and J by 4 bases; unmatched bases: 4. CDR3 DNA: TGTGCCAGCAGCGTAGTTGACAGGGGACCAGATACGCAGTATTTT. Translated, it gives CASSVVDRGPDTQYF.

The chain employs TRBV6-5 and TRBJ2-2; D gene uncertain. Germline assignment: CDR1 MNHEY and CDR2 SVGAGI. V lost 2 bases, J lost 1 base, and 8 bases lay in between. The length of the CDR3 is 15 residues. The CDR3 nucleotides are TGTGCCAGCAGTTACAAGGCGGTGAACACCGGGGAGCTGTTTTTT. Encoded protein: CASSYKAVNTGELFF.

Only a few counts were recorded for this clone. CDR3 protein: CASSVEGFTGEKLFF. CDR3 bases: TGTGCCAGCAGCGTAGAAGGGTTCACAGGTGAAAAACTGTTTTTT. V usage is TRBV9 and J usage is TRBJ1-4; TRBD1 might be the D (5 bases). The CDR3 contains 15 residues. V lost 0 bases and J 7 bases, leaving 13 bases between the germline ends. Germline lookup yields CDR1 SGDLS and CDR2 YYNGEE.

Comments on this clone: An end of the junction does not agree with germline; a read error may underlie this. CDR3 DNA sequence: TGTGCCAGCAGTGAACTAAGGGGAAGGACGATTTTT. It yields the protein CASSELRGRTIF. The gene calls are TRBV25-1 and TRBJ2-3, with D maybe TRBD1 (5 bases). This CDR3 region has 12 residues. Germline V gene sequence: CDR1 MGHDK, CDR2 SYGVNS.

This chain uses TRBV30 with TRBJ2-5, with 7 nucleotides matching TRBD2. Germline CDR1 is GTSNPN and CDR2 is SVGIG (reference sequence). The CDR3 contains 15 residues. With 5 bases clipped from V and 4 bases from J, the junction kept 13 bases outside the gene matches. CDR3 in amino acids: CAWVSHRTSGETQYF. CDR3 bases: TGTGCCTGGGTTTCTCACCGGACTAGTGGAGAGACCCAGTACTTC.

This clone occurred a few times. The V call is TRBV30, the J call TRBJ2-1, with 7 bases that match TRBD1. Germline CDR1 is GTSNPN and CDR2 is SVGIG (reference sequence). The CDR3 runs 14 residues. The ends lost 4 bases at V and 4 bases at J; junction bases unmatched: 7. CDR3 amino acids: CAWTPGQNYNEQFF. In nucleotides, the CDR3 is TGTGCCTGGACGCCGGGACAGAATTACAATGAGCAGTTCTTC.

This clone was seen a few times. This chain uses TRBV10-3 with TRBJ1-1, with a weak D call TRBD1 (6 bases). The CDR3 covers 15 residues. Germline CDR1 ENHRY, CDR2 SYGVKD. Trimming removed 3 bases from V and 4 bases from J, with 15 bases in between. CDR3 loop: CAISEFTGTGTEAFF. The CDR3 DNA is TGTGCCATCAGTGAATTCACAGGGACGGGCACTGAAGCTTTCTTT.

A remark on this clone: Other DNA sequences from this sample encode an identical CDR3 as well. The V and J genes are TRBV6-5 and TRBJ1-1; D is unresolved. Germline CDR1 reads MNHEY; CDR2 reads SVGAGI. V lost 3 bases and J 2 bases, leaving 7 bases between the germline ends. The CDR3 has 13 amino acids. CDR3 nucleotide sequence: TGTGCCAGCAGTTATTCGTTAAACACTGAAGCTTTCTTT. It is translated as CASSYSLNTEAFF.

This chain's CDR3 is CASSQPPQGAFF. The CDR3 DNA reads TGTGCCAGCAGCCAACCCCCACAGGGGGCTTTCTTT. The chain employs TRBV14 and TRBJ1-1; 7 nucleotides match TRBD1. The CDR3 is made up of 12 amino acids. V was clipped by 2 bases and J by 11 bases; unmatched bases: 5. Germline V gene data show CDR1 as SGHDN and CDR2 as FVKESK.

The chain uses TRBV7-2 and TRBJ2-5; the D gene is possibly TRBD2 (6 bases). The CDR3 is 13 amino acids. Germline V gene sequence: CDR1 SGHTA, CDR2 FQGNSA. V lost 2 bases and J 5 bases, leaving 9 bases between the germline ends. DNA for the CDR3: TGTGCCAGCAGCTTACGCGGGGAGGAGACCCAGTACTTC. As protein: CASSLRGEETQYF.